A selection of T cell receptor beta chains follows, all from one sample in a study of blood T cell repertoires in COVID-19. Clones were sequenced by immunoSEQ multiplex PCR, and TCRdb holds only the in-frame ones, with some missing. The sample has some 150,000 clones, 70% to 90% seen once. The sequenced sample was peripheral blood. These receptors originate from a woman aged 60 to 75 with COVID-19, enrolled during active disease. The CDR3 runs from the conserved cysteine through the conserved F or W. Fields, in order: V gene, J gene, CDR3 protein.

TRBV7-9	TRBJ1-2	CASSSGPDGYTF
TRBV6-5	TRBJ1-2	CASSYSGTVFDGYTF
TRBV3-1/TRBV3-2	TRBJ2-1	CASSHDGAPFSGEQFF
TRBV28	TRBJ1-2	CASSLLPQGAVGYTF
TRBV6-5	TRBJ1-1	CASSYSGQLNTEAFF
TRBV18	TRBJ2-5	CASSLGTGGQETQYF
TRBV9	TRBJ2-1	CASSADGTANNEQFF
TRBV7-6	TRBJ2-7	CASSLVVGAGATYEQYF
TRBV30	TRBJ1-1	CAWDRGPDTEAFF
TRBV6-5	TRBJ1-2	CASRASDREFGYTF
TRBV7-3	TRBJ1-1	CASSSQINTEAFF
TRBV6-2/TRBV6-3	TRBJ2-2	CASSSTGHTYTGELFF
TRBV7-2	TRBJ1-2	CASSFSQQAYGYTF
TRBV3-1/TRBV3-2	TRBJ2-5	CASSQDLYQETQYF
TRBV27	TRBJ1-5	CASSRQGFTSNQPQHF
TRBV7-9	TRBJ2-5	CASSTRRGAPGTQYF
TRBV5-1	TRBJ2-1	CASNILSGGNEQFF
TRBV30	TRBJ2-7	CAWSALDSPSYEQYF
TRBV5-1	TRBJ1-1	CASSLGTGLNTEAFF
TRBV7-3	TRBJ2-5	CASSRDRQETQYF
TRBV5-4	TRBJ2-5	CASSAHPGTSGGPIQETQYF
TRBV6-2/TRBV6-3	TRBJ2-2	CASSSHRSSEAGELFF
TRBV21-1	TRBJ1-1	CASSTAGEAFF
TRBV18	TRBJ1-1	CASSPETGGHTEAFF
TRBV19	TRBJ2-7	CASRRDPRAYEQYF
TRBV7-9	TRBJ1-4	CASSPVRGEKLFF
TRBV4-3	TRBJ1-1	CASSPNAGGDTEAFF
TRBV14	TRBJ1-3	CASSSLQDTSGNTIYF
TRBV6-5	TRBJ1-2	CASSGTGENGYTF